This T cell receptor beta chain was retrieved from a study of preoperative IRX-2 immunotherapy in early breast cancer. Noted treatment: preoperative locoregional IRX-2 cytokine immunotherapy. Preoperative locoregional IRX-2 cytokine immunotherapy was tested in the phase Ib source study. Some clones are missing from TCRdb's copy, which holds only in-frame ones; the method was immunoSEQ multiplex PCR. The sample yields 34,000 or so clones, 90% to 95% seen once. This receptor was identified in a human donor with breast cancer. The sample here was taken from a patient treated with IRX-2 immunotherapy.

The CDR3 protein is CSVERRYGYTF. The CDR3 DNA reads TGCAGCGTTGAAAGGAGGTATGGCTACACCTTC. The chain recombines TRBV29-1 with TRBJ1-2; D is unresolved. Trimming cost V 2 bases and J 5 bases, with 6 bases left between them. From germline, CDR1 is SQVTM and CDR2 ANQGSEA. The CDR3 loop spans 11 amino acids.